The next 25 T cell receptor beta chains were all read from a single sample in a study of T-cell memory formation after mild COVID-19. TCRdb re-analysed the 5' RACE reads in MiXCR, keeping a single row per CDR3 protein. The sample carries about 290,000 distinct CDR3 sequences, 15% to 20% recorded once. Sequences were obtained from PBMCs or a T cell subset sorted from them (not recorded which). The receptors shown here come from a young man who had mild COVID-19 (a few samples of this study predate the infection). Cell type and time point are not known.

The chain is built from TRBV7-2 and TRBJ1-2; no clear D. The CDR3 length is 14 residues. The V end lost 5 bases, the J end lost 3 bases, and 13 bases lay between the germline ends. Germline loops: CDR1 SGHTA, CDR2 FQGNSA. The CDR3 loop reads CASSTSWAHYGYTF. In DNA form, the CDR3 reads TGTGCCAGCAGCACATCCTGGGCTCACTATGGCTACACCTTC.

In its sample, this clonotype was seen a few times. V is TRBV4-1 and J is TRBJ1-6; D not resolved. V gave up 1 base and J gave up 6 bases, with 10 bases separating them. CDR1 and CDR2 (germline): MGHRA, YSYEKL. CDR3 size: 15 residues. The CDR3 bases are TGCGCCAGCAGCCAAGGACGGGCCTTTAATTCACCCCTCCACTTT. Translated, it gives CASSQGRAFNSPLHF.

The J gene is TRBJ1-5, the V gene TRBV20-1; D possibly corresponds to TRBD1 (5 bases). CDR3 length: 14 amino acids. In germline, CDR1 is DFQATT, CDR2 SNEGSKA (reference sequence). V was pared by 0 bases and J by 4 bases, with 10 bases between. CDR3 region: CSARDGRENQPQHF. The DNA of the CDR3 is TGCAGTGCTAGAGATGGCAGGGAGAATCAGCCCCAGCATTTT.

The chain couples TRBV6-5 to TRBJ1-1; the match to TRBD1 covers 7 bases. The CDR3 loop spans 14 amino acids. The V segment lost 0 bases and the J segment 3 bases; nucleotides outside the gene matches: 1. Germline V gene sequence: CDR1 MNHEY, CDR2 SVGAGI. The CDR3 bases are TGTGCCAGCAGTTACTCGGGACAGCACACTGAAGCTTTCTTT. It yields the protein CASSYSGQHTEAFF.

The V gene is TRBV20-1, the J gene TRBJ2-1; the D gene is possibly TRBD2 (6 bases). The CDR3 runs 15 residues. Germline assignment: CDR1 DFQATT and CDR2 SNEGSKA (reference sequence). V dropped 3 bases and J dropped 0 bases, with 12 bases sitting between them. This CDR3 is CSASPGGSSYNEQFF. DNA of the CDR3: TGCAGTGCTAGTCCTGGGGGGTCCTCCTACAATGAGCAGTTCTTC.

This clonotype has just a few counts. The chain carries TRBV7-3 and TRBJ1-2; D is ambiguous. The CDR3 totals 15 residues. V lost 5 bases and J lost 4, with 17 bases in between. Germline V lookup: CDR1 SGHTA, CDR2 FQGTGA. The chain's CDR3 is CASSPNEGSGYGYTF. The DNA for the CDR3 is TGTGCCAGCAGCCCGAACGAAGGGTCGGGCTATGGCTACACCTTC.

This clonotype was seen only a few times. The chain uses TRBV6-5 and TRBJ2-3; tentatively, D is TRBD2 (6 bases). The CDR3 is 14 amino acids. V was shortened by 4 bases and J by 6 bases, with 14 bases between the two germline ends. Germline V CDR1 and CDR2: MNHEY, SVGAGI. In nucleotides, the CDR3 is TGTGCCAGCAGTTCCGCCGGGAGCGGCGATACGCAGTATTTT. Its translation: CASSSAGSGDTQYF.

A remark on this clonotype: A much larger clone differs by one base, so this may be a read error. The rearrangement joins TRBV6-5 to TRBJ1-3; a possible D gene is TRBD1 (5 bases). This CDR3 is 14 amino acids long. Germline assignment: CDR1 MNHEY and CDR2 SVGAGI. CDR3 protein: CASSYSTAGSTIYF. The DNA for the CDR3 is TGTGCCAGCAGTTATTCGACAGCTGGAAGCACCATATATTTT.

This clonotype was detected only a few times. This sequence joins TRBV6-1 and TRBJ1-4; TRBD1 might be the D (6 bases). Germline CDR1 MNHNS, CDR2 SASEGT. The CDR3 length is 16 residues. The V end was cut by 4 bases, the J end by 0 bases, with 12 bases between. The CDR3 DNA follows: TGTGCCAGCAGTGGACTAGGACAGCCAACTAATGAAAAACTGTTTTTT. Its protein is CASSGLGQPTNEKLFF.

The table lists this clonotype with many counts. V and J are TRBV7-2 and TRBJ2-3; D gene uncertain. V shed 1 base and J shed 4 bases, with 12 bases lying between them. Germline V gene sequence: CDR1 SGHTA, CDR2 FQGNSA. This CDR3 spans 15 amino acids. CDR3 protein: CASSLVPLLPDTQYF. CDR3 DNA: TGTGCCAGCAGCTTAGTTCCGTTGTTGCCAGATACGCAGTATTTT.

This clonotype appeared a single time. The CDR3 DNA is TGTGCCAGCAGCTTCGGACAGGCTAGGGAGACCCAGTACTTC. It is translated as CASSFGQARETQYF. The chain combines TRBV7-9 with TRBJ2-5, with 7 bases lining up with TRBD1. Germline CDR1 reads SEHNR; CDR2 reads FQNEAQ (reference sequence). The CDR3 extends over 14 amino acids. Trimming took 3 bases from V and 5 from J; bases not matched to a gene: 6.

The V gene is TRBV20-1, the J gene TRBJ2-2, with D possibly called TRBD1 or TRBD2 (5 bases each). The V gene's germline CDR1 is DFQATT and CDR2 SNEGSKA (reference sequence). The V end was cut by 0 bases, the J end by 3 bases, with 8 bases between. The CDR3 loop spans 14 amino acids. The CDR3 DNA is TGCAGTGCTAGAGATGGGACCCACACCGGGGAGCTGTTTTTT. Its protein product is CSARDGTHTGELFF.

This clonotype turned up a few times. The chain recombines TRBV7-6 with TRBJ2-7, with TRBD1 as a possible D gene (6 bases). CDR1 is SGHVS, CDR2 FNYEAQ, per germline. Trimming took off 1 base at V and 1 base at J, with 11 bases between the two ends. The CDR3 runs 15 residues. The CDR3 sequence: CASSLGTVPSYEQYF. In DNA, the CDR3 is TGTGCCAGCAGCTTAGGGACAGTCCCTTCCTACGAGCAGTACTTC.

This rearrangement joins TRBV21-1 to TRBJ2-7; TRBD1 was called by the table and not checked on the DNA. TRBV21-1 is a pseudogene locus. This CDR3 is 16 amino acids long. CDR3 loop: CASSVLIRVFVYEQYV. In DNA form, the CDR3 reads TGTGCCAGCAGCGTCCTAATCAGGGTCTTCGTCTACGAGCAGTACGTC.

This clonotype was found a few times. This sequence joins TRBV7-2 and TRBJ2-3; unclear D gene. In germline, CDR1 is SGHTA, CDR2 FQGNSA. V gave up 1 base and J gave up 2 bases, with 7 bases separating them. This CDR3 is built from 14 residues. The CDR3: CASSLGVHTDTQYF. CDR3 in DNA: TGTGCCAGCAGCTTAGGGGTCCACACAGATACGCAGTATTTT.

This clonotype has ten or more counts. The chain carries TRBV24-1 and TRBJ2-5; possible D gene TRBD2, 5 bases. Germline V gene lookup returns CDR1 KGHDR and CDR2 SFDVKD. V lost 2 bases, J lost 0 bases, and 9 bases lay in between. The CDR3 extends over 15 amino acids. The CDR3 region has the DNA TGTGCCACCAGTGATTCGGGAAAGTACCAAGAGACCCAGTACTTC. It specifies CATSDSGKYQETQYF.

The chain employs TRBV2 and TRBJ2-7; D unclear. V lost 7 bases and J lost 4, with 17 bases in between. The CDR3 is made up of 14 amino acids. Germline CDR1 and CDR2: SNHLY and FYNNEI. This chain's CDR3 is CASTIPDGKYEQYF. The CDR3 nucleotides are TGTGCCAGCACTATCCCGGACGGAAAGTACGAGCAGTACTTC.

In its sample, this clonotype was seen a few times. CDR3 sequence reads: CSAQGTEAFF. CDR3 bases: TGCAGCGCCCAGGGGACTGAAGCTTTCTTT. The V gene is TRBV29-1, the J gene TRBJ1-1, with D possibly matching TRBD1 (6 bases). Germline lookup yields CDR1 SQVTM and CDR2 ANQGSEA. The CDR3 spans 10 residues. Deletions cut 7 bases from V and 5 bases from J, with 8 bases between.

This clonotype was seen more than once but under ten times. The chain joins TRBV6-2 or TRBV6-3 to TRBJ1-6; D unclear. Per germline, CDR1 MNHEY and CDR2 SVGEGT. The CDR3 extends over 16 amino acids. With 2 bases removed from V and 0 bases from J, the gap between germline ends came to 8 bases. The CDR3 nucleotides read TGTGCCAGCAGTTACCTTGTGAGCTCCTATAATTCACCCCTCCACTTT. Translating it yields CASSYLVSSYNSPLHF.

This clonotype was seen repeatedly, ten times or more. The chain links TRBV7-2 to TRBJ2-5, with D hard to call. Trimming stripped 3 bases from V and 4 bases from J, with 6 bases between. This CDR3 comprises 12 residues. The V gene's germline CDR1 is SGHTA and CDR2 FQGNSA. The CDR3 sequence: CASSLVRETQYF. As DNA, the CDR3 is TGTGCCAGCAGCTTGGTGCGAGAGACCCAGTACTTC.

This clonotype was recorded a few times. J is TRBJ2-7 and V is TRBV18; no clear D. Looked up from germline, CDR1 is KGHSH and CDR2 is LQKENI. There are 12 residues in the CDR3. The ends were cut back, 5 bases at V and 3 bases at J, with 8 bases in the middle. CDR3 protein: CASSYDGYEQYF. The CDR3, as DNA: TGTGCCAGCTCATATGACGGCTACGAGCAGTACTTC. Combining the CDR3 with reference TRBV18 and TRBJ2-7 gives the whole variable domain NAGVMQNPRHLVRRRGQEARLRCSPMKGHSHVYWYRQLPEEGLKFMVYLQKENIIDESGMPKERFSAEFPKEGPSILRIQQVVRGDSAAYFCASSYDGYEQYFGPGTRLTVT.

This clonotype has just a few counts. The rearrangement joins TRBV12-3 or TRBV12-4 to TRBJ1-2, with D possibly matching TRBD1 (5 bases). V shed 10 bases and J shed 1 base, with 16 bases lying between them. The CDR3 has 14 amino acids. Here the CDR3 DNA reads TGTGCCACGATACGGGGGGGGAGTAACTATGGCTACACCTTC. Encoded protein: CATIRGGSNYGYTF.

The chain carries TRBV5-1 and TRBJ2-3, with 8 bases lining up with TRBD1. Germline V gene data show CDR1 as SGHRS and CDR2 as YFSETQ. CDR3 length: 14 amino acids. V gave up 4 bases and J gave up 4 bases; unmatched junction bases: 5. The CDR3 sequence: CASSIGTGSDTQYF. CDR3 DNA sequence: TGCGCCAGCAGCATTGGGACAGGTTCAGATACGCAGTATTTT.

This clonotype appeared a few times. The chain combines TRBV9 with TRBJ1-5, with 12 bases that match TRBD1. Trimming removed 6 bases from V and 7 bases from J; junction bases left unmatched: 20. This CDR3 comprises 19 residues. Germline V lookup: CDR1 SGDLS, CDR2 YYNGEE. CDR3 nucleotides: TGTGCCAGCACCTTTTTACCGGGACAGGGGGCTCGGATGGGGCAGCCCCAGCATTTT. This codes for CASTFLPGQGARMGQPQHF.

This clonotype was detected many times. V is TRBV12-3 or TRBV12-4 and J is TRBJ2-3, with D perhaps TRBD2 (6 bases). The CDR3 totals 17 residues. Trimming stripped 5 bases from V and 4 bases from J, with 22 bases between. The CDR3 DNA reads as TGTGCCAGCAGTCCCACGCCCGGGACTCTTTCAGCAGATACGCAGTATTTT. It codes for CASSPTPGTLSADTQYF.